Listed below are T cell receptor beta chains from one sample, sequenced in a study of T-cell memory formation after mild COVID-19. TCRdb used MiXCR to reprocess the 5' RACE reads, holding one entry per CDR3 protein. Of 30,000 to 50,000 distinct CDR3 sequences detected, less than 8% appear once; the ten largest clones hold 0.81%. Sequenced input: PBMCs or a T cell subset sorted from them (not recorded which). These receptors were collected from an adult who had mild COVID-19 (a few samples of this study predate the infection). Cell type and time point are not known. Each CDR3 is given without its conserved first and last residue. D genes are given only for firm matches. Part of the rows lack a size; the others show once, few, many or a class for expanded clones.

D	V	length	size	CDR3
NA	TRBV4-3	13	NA	ASSQDERAGDTQY
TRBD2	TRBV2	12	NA	ASSLWTSWDEQY
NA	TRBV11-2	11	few	ASSLDPRSKAF
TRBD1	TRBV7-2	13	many	ASSRDRSNTGELF
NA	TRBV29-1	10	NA	SVVRSYETQY
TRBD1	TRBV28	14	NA	ASSPLRAGGGTEAF
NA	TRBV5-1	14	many	ASSLGMSSGANVLT
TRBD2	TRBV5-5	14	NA	ASSGTSGSSYNEQF
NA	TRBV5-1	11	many	ASSLTWTDTQY
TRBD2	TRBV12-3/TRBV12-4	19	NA	ASSFTRTSGGFLVLAYEQY
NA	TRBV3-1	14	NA	ASSQTGTYDYNEQF
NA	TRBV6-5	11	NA	ASNRPGEETQY
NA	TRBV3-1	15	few	ASGMYRRWGSTDTQY
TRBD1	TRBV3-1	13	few	ASSQRTGGVYEQY
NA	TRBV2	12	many	ASSRRTDQETQY
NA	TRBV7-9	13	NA	ASSLSGSDNEKLF
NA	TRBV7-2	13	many	ASSLKVFPTDTQY